In its sample, the clone carrying this T cell receptor (beta chain) is medium-sized. MiXCR, run by TCRdb on the 5' RACE reads, gives a single entry per CDR3 protein. The sample consists of fewer than 9,500 distinct CDR3 sequences, around 16% of them appearing once. The data derive from a study of spatial heterogeneity in lung cancer. Turning to the study itself: Within raw reads, each unique TCR and UMI combination appeared on average more than ten times.

Time point: sample taken at primary tumor resection. The authors sequenced whole RNA from tumor, nontumor lung or frozen PBMC without sorting. The CDR3 totals 15 residues. Trimming cost V 3 bases and J 2 bases; bases outside gene matches: 3. CDR1 is SGHTA and CDR2 is FQGNSA in the germline V gene. Sequencing used normal lung tissue next to the tumor, obtained at surgery. The receptor's source is a male donor with early-stage non-small cell lung cancer. The gene calls are TRBV7-2 and TRBJ2-1; 8 bases fit TRBD2. CDR3 DNA sequence: TGTGCCAGCAGCTTTACTAGCGGCCCCTACAATGAGCAGTTCTTC. Amino acids: CASSFTSGPYNEQFF.